These 13 T cell receptor beta chains were sequenced from one sample in a study of control samples from healthy donors and cancer patients (TCRdb year 2020). Library preparation employed the immunoSEQ multiplex PCR assay. TCRdb stores this immuneACCESS table with in-frame sequences only. Part of the clones is absent; in the studies checked, under half of the shortfall reflects unresolved V genes, and no reason is known for the rest. Within this sample are fewer than 200,000 clones, with about 94% of them counted one time only. The ten largest make up approximately 4% of the sample. Material: blood. These TCRs come from an older woman in good health.

The chain has TRBV27 and TRBJ1-5; D uncertain. The CDR3 is made up of 13 amino acids. From germline, CDR1 is MNHEY and CDR2 SMNVEV (reference sequence). The V end lost 4 bases, the J end lost 0 bases, and 4 bases lay between the germline ends. DNA for the CDR3: TGTGCCAGCAGTTGGGGTAGCAATCAGCCCCAGCATTTT. Residues: CASSWGSNQPQHF.

The chain couples TRBV15 to TRBJ2-7, with D possibly TRBD1 on 6 matching bases. Trimming shortened V by 0 bases and J by 3 bases, and 12 bases separated the two germline ends. CDR3 length equals 15 residues. The germline CDR1 and CDR2 sequences are LNHNV and YYDKDF (reference sequence). The CDR3 bases are TGTGCCACCAGCAGAGATAGAGGCAGGGGCTACGAGCAGTACTTC. Translation gives CATSRDRGRGYEQYF.

V is TRBV9 and J is TRBJ1-3, with D possibly TRBD1 on 6 matching bases. From germline, CDR1 is SGDLS and CDR2 YYNGEE. Trimming shortened V by 4 bases and J by 0 bases, and 14 bases separated the two germline ends. The CDR3 is made up of 16 amino acids. Here the CDR3 DNA reads TGTGCCAGCAGCCCAAGTGACAGGTACTCTGGAAACACCATATATTTT. Its protein product is CASSPSDRYSGNTIYF. Looking up the rest from reference TRBV9 and TRBJ1-3 gives the full variable domain: DSGVTQTPKHLITATGQRVTLRCSPRSGDLSVYWYQQSLDQGLQFLIQYYNGEERAKGNILERFSAQQFPDLHSELNLSSLELGDSALYFCASSPSDRYSGNTIYFGEGSWLTVV.

V usage is TRBV6-5 and J usage is TRBJ1-1; D remains unclear. Trimming stripped 6 bases from V and 4 bases from J, with 12 bases between. The CDR3 extends over 13 amino acids. CDR1 is MNHEY, CDR2 SVGAGI, per germline. As DNA, the CDR3 is TGTGCCAGCAGCGGCCGGACGGGCACTGAAGCTTTCTTT. Its protein product is CASSGRTGTEAFF.

The chain carries TRBV4-3 and TRBJ2-2; D remains unclear. Trimming removed 3 bases from V and 2 bases from J, with 10 bases in between. The CDR3 is made up of 15 amino acids. Germline-derived CDR1 and CDR2 are LGHNA and YSLEER. CDR3 in DNA: TGCGCCAGCAGCCAGATGGGGTTAAACACCGGGGAGCTGTTTTTT. Its translation: CASSQMGLNTGELFF.

This chain links TRBV4-1 with TRBJ2-2, with 9 bases that match TRBD2. V lost 0 bases, J lost 4 bases, and 3 bases stayed unmatched. Germline-derived CDR1 and CDR2 are MGHRA and YSYEKL. The CDR3 runs to 16 residues. The DNA for the CDR3 is TGCGCCAGCAGCCAAGAAGGCGGGGGGGGCACCGGGGAGCTGTTTTTT. Its protein is CASSQEGGGGTGELFF.

Details on this clone: This sample includes further DNA sequences coding for the same CDR3. The chain carries TRBV5-1 and TRBJ1-6; 7 nucleotides match TRBD1. This CDR3 spans 14 amino acids. V was clipped by 3 bases and J by 7 bases; unmatched bases: 4. From germline, CDR1 is SGHRS and CDR2 YFSETQ. CDR3 nucleotides: TGCGCCAGCAGCTCCGGGACAGTAAATTCACCCCTCCACTTT. The encoded protein is CASSSGTVNSPLHF.

V usage is TRBV27 and J usage is TRBJ2-3, with 9 bases matching TRBD2. The germline CDR1 and CDR2 sequences are MNHEY and SMNVEV (reference sequence). The CDR3 runs to 14 residues. The J segment lost 5 bases and the V segment lost 8 bases, leaving 8 bases of the junction unmatched. This chain's CDR3 is CASLGRGGRDTQYF. The CDR3 region has the DNA TGTGCCAGCCTGGGGCGGGGGGGTCGAGATACGCAGTATTTT.

CDR3 region: CAISDRGPSNQPQHF. The CDR3 nucleotides are TGTGCCATCAGTGACAGGGGGCCGAGCAATCAGCCCCAGCATTTT. This chain uses TRBV10-3 with TRBJ1-5; TRBD1 matches at 8 bases. The germline gives CDR1 ENHRY, CDR2 SYGVKD. This CDR3 is 15 amino acids long. The J segment lost 1 base and the V segment lost 3 bases, leaving 2 bases of the junction unmatched.

V is TRBV7-2 and J is TRBJ2-5; D might be TRBD1 (6 bases). V was clipped by 5 bases and J by 2 bases, with 12 bases between them. CDR1 and CDR2 from the germline V gene are SGHTA and FQGNSA. The CDR3 contains 14 residues. The CDR3 DNA reads as TGTGCCAGCAGCCTCTGGACAGAACAAGAGACCCAGTACTTC. The encoded protein is CASSLWTEQETQYF.

The chain joins TRBV12-1 to TRBJ1-6. TRBV12-1 is a documented pseudogene. The CDR3 loop spans 15 amino acids. Here the CDR3 reads CASSFRSSRDSPLHF. Here the CDR3 DNA reads TGTGCCAGCAGCTTTAGATCATCCCGGGATTCACCCCTCCACTTT.

The genes are TRBV3-1 (or the pseudogene TRBV3-2) and TRBJ2-1; possibly TRBD1 for D (6 bases). The CDR3 is 14 amino acids. Germline V gene data show CDR1 as LGHDT and CDR2 as YNNKEL (reference sequence). The V end was cut by 3 bases, the J end by 5 bases, with 11 bases between. As DNA, the CDR3 is TGTGCCAGCAGCCAGAGGGGGACCGACAATGAGCAGTTCTTC. Its translation: CASSQRGTDNEQFF.

The rearrangement links TRBV6-6 to TRBJ1-1; D gene uncertain. Germline lookup yields CDR1 MNHNY and CDR2 SVGAGI (reference sequence). V was trimmed by 2 bases and J by 1 base, leaving 8 bases between them. The CDR3 covers 14 residues. CDR3 in DNA: TGTGCCAGCAGTTACGAGGGCGGGAACACTGAAGCTTTCTTT. Translating it yields CASSYEGGNTEAFF.